This TCR beta chain derives from a study of early T cells in non-severe SARS-CoV-2 infection. Study summary: Unsorted whole blood bulk RNA was sequenced, with unpaired chains.

The germline gives CDR1 DFQATT, CDR2 SNEGSKA (reference sequence). The CDR3 has 13 residues. Study observations and caveats: The study's VDJdb matching favored anti-spike CD8 responses and missed private and CD4 specificities.

The TCR library protocol attached unique molecular identifiers to the individual cDNA molecules. TCRdb reprocessed the 5' RACE reads via MiXCR and lists one record per CDR3 protein. The table has tens of thousands of distinct CDR3 sequences, around 14% seen once; the top ten hold around 9.9%. This clonotype was detected many times. Its antigen is undetermined. The TCR sequence derives from an adult who was a healthcare worker with PCR-confirmed SARS-CoV-2 infection or an uninfected control (not recorded which). Sequencing input: whole blood. V usage is TRBV20-1 and J usage is TRBJ1-1; no reliable D call. In DNA form, the CDR3 reads TGCACCGCTAGTGCGGGGAAGTCCACTGAAGCTTTCTTT. Translating gives CTASAGKSTEAFF.